These 7 T cell receptor beta chains originate from one sample sequenced in a study of CD4 T cells in relation to SARS-CoV-2 and coronaviruses. CD4+ T cells from unexposed donors were obtained before the COVID-19 pandemic (2011-2018). After about 11 days of culture, CD4+ T cells were isolated. This table comes from immunoSEQ multiplex PCR, and its TCRdb copy is limited to in-frame clones, with some not included. Here the sample spans 25,000 to 30,000 clones, around 75% being singletons. These receptors have no identified antigens. Sequencing was carried out using CD4+ T cells from PBMCs, cultured in vitro. All receptors come from a human donor in good health.

By frequency in the sample, this clone is medium-sized (0.01 to 0.1%). The genes are TRBV5-8 and TRBJ2-2, with D possibly matching TRBD2 (5 bases). The CDR3 has 14 amino acids. V lost 4 bases to trimming and J lost 5 bases, with 12 bases between them. CDR1 is SGHTS, CDR2 YDEGEE, per germline. This CDR3 is CASSITLVTGELFF. Written as DNA, the CDR3 is TGTGCCAGCAGCATAACACTAGTGACCGGGGAGCTGTTTTTT.

The gene calls are TRBV5-4 and TRBJ2-2; no definite D call. The CDR3 sequence is 15 residues long. V lost 1 base and J 4 bases, leaving 11 bases between the germline ends. Germline V lookup: CDR1 SGHNT, CDR2 YYREEE (reference sequence). In DNA form, the CDR3 reads TGTGCCAGCAGCTTGAGGGTAGACCTCACCGGGGAGCTGTTTTTT. This sequence encodes CASSLRVDLTGELFF.

This clone was counted a few times. This rearrangement joins TRBV21-1 to TRBJ2-2; the table gives TRBD1 as D, unverified against the DNA. TRBV21-1 is a pseudogene. This CDR3 spans 17 amino acids. CDR3 DNA sequence: TGTGCCAGCAGCAAAATGAAGTTAACAGGGTCCACCGGGGAGCTGTTTTTT. Encoded protein: CASSKMKLTGSTGELFF.

This chain connects TRBV19 to TRBJ1-6; 7 bases map to TRBD1. Per germline, CDR1 LNHDA and CDR2 SQIVND (reference sequence). The J segment lost 6 bases and the V segment lost 5 bases, leaving 4 bases of the junction unmatched. The CDR3 covers 14 residues. The CDR3, as DNA: TGTGCCAGTAGTTTGCAGGGGGTTAATTCACCCCTCCACTTT. Residues: CASSLQGVNSPLHF. The variable domain in full, completed from reference TRBV19 and TRBJ1-6, reads DGGITQSPKYLFRKEGQNVTLSCEQNLNHDAMYWYRQDPGQGLRLIYYSQIVNDFQKGDIAEGYSVSREKKESFPLTVTSAQKNPTAFYLCASSLQGVNSPLHFGNGTRLTVT.

The chain carries TRBV6-2 or TRBV6-3 and TRBJ1-2; TRBD1 aligns across 8 bases. The CDR3 covers 14 residues. Looked up from germline, CDR1 is MNHEY and CDR2 is SVGEGT. The V gene end was trimmed by 5 bases and the J gene end by 4 bases; junction bases not matched to a gene: 6. The CDR3 sequence: CASSLAGQGYGYTF. CDR3 sequence (DNA): TGTGCCAGCAGTCTAGCTGGACAGGGCTATGGCTACACCTTC.

The chain uses TRBV7-2 and TRBJ1-1, with TRBD1 as a possible D gene (5 bases). Trimming cost V 6 bases and J 2 bases, with 10 bases left between them. The CDR3 is 13 residues long. CDR1 SGHTA and CDR2 FQGNSA come from the germline V gene. CDR3 in amino acids: CASSSGINTEAFF. The CDR3 nucleotides are TGTGCCAGCAGTTCAGGGATTAACACTGAAGCTTTCTTT.

J is TRBJ1-2 and V is TRBV3-1 (or the pseudogene TRBV3-2); 7 bases line up with TRBD1. The CDR3 runs 14 residues. The V gene's germline CDR1 is LGHDT and CDR2 YNNKEL (reference sequence). With V trimmed by 5 bases and J by 2 bases, 5 bases remained unmatched. CDR3 sequence (DNA): TGTGCCAGCAGCTACAGGGGAGGGAACTATGGCTACACCTTC. This sequence encodes CASSYRGGNYGYTF.